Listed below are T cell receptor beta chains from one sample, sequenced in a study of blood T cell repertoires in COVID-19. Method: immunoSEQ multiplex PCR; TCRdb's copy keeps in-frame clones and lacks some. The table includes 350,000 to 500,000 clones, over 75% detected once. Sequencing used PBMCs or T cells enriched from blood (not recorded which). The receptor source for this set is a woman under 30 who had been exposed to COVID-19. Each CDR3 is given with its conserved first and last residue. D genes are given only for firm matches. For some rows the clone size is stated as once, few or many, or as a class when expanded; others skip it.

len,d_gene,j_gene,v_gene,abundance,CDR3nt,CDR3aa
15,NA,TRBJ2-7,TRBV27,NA,TGTGCCAGCAGTTTATTCGATAGCGGTCCCCGCGGGCAGTACTTC,CASSLFDSGPRGQYF
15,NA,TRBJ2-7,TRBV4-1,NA,TGCGCCAGCAGCCAAGATTCCAGAAATGCCTACGAGCAGTACTTC,CASSQDSRNAYEQYF
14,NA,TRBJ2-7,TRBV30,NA,TGTGCCTGGAGGATAGCGGATCCGACATACGAGCAGTACTTC,CAWRIADPTYEQYF
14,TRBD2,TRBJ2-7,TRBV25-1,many,TGTGCCAGCGGGGTAGCGGGTGGCACCTACGAGCAGTACTTC,CASGVAGGTYEQYF
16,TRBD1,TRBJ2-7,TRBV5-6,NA,TGTGCCAGCAGCGTACCGGGACAGGTGGACTCCTACGAGCAGTACTTC,CASSVPGQVDSYEQYF
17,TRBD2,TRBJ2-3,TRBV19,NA,TGTGCCAGTAGTATGCTTAGCGGGGGGGCTGGCACAGATACGCAGTATTTT,CASSMLSGGAGTDTQYF
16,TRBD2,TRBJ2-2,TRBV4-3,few,TGCGCCAGCAGCCAAGATGGCGGGGGTTACACCGGGGAGCTGTTTTTT,CASSQDGGGYTGELFF
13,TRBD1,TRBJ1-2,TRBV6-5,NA,TGTGCCAGCAGTTCCGGACAGGGGGTGGGCTACACCTTC,CASSSGQGVGYTF
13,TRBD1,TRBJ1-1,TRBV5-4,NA,TGTGCCAGCAGTTACGGACAGGGGACTGAAGCTTTCTTT,CASSYGQGTEAFF
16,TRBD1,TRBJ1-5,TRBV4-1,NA,TGCGCCAGCAGCCAAGATACCGGCAGGGGGCATCAGCCCCAGCATTTT,CASSQDTGRGHQPQHF
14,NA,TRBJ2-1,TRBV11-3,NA,TGTGCCAGCAGCTTCGAGGGGGGGCAGGATGAGCAGTTCTTC,CASSFEGGQDEQFF